The 18 T cell receptor beta chains below were found in one sample sequenced in a study of cytomegalovirus exposure and HLA in healthy donors. PCR was performed using 60 Vbeta and 13 Jbeta primers. Method: immunoSEQ multiplex PCR; TCRdb's copy keeps in-frame clones and lacks some. The data hold fewer than 110,000 clones, with over 70% observed a single time. Material: PBMCs. The receptors come from a man aged 30-40 years in good health and CMV-seronegative.

The chain links TRBV4-1 to TRBJ1-1; 7 nucleotides line up with TRBD1. CDR1 is MGHRA, CDR2 YSYEKL, per germline. V was clipped by 2 bases and J by 2 bases; unmatched bases: 5. The CDR3 extends over 15 amino acids. The CDR3: CASSQWGQKNTEAFF. For the CDR3, the DNA is TGCGCCAGCAGCCAATGGGGACAGAAAAACACTGAAGCTTTCTTT.

This clone appeared once. This chain links TRBV5-1 with TRBJ2-7, with D unresolved. CDR3 length equals 11 residues. Per the germline V gene, CDR1 is SGHRS and CDR2 is YFSETQ. Trimming left V 0 bases short and J 8 bases short, with 6 bases between. CDR3 in amino acids: CASSLGGQQYF. In DNA form, the CDR3 reads TGCGCCAGCAGCTTGGGTGGGCAGCAGTACTTC.

This clone has just a few counts. The chain couples TRBV6-1 to TRBJ1-6; TRBD1 agrees at 7 bases. The CDR3 contains 13 residues. V lost 11 bases, J lost 4 bases, and 5 bases stayed unmatched. Germline loops: CDR1 MNHNS, CDR2 SASEGT. DNA for the CDR3: TGTGCCGGAGGGGGCGCATATAATTCACCCCTCCACTTT. It specifies CAGGGAYNSPLHF.

V and J are TRBV5-1 and TRBJ1-2, with TRBD1 matching over 7 bases. The V segment lost 4 bases and the J segment 7 bases; nucleotides outside the gene matches: 13. The CDR3 is 15 amino acids. Germline CDR1 and CDR2: SGHRS and YFSETQ. The CDR3 nucleotides are TGCGCCAGCAGCCCCCTGACAGGGATCGGCCGTGGCTACACCTTC. The encoded protein is CASSPLTGIGRGYTF.

DNA of the CDR3: TGCGCCAGCAGCTTGGGGGCGGGGGGCGCCAGCACCTACAATGAGCAGTTCTTC. Translation: CASSLGAGGASTYNEQFF. The rearrangement joins TRBV5-1 to TRBJ2-1; 8 positions match TRBD2. The J segment lost 2 bases and the V segment lost 0 bases, leaving 10 bases of the junction unmatched. The CDR3 sequence is 18 residues long. Germline V gene data show CDR1 as SGHRS and CDR2 as YFSETQ.

The J gene is TRBJ1-6, the V gene TRBV30, with D unclear. CDR1 and CDR2 from the germline V gene are GTSNPN and SVGIG (reference sequence). The CDR3 is 13 residues long. Trimming took 0 bases from V and 7 from J, leaving 7 bases between them. This chain's CDR3 is CAWSVASNSPLHF. The CDR3 DNA reads TGTGCCTGGAGTGTGGCTTCGAATTCACCCCTCCACTTT.

The rearrangement links TRBV19 to TRBJ2-1; possible D gene TRBD1, 6 bases. This CDR3 has 15 residues. The V gene lost 3 bases and the J gene lost 12 bases, with 21 bases spanning the gap. Germline lookup yields CDR1 LNHDA and CDR2 SQIVND (reference sequence). CDR3: CASSIPDRHRGGQFF. CDR3 in DNA: TGTGCCAGTAGTATCCCCGACAGGCACCGTGGGGGGCAGTTCTTC.

This clone came up many times. The chain joins TRBV7-9 to TRBJ2-6, with D possibly being TRBD2 (7 bases). Trimming stripped 6 bases from V and 2 bases from J, with 14 bases between. From germline, CDR1 is SEHNR and CDR2 FQNEAQ (reference sequence). The CDR3 contains 16 residues. The CDR3 reads CASRAKGGPGANVLTF. The CDR3 DNA follows: TGTGCCAGCAGAGCAAAGGGGGGGCCTGGGGCCAACGTCCTGACTTTC.

V is TRBV25-1 and J is TRBJ2-3, with D maybe TRBD2 (6 bases). Trimming took 10 bases from V and 7 from J, leaving 24 bases between them. This CDR3 is 15 amino acids long. Germline CDR1 MGHDK, CDR2 SYGVNS. The CDR3 nucleotides read TGTGCCACCCGGGGAGTAGCGGAACTCACGCATACGCAGTATTTT. As protein: CATRGVAELTHTQYF.

The genes are TRBV5-6 and TRBJ2-5, with 15 bases matching TRBD2. The CDR3 totals 17 residues. The V and J ends lost 4 bases and 4 bases, in that order; junction bases with no gene match: 8. Looked up from germline, CDR1 is SGHDT and CDR2 is YYEEEE. The CDR3 coding sequence is TGTGCCAGCAGCCCCGGACTAGCGGGGGGGCCGGGAGAGACCCAGTACTTC. Its translation: CASSPGLAGGPGETQYF. The entire variable domain, with the rest obtained from reference TRBV5-6 and TRBJ2-5, is as follows: DAGVTQSPTHLIKTRGQQVTLRCSPKSGHDTVSWYQQALGQGPQFIFQYYEEEERQRGNFPDRFSGHQFPNYSSELNVNALLLGDSALYLCASSPGLAGGPGETQYFGPGTRLLVL.

This rearrangement joins TRBV7-2 to TRBJ2-7; 10 bases are a match to TRBD2. With 1 base clipped from V and 4 bases from J, the junction kept 4 bases outside the gene matches. This CDR3 spans 15 amino acids. The germline V gene encodes CDR1 SGHTA and CDR2 FQGNSA. This CDR3 reads CASSLGSGGAYEQYF. For the CDR3, the DNA is TGTGCCAGCAGCTTAGGGAGCGGGGGGGCTTACGAGCAGTACTTC.

This clone appeared a few times. The chain has TRBV5-4 and TRBJ1-5; D ambiguous. The length of the CDR3 is 15 residues. V gave up 4 bases and J gave up 0 bases, with 11 bases separating them. The germline gives CDR1 SGHNT, CDR2 YYREEE (reference sequence). The CDR3 DNA is TGTGCCAGCAGCGTGGGCGGATATAGCAATCAGCCCCAGCATTTT. It encodes CASSVGGYSNQPQHF.

Only a few counts were recorded for this clone. The rearrangement links TRBV7-6 to TRBJ1-1; TRBD1 might be the D (6 bases). V was trimmed by 1 base and J by 1 base, leaving 13 bases between them. Germline values: CDR1 SGHVS, CDR2 FNYEAQ. The CDR3 is made up of 16 amino acids. Here the CDR3 reads CASSLGLQGTNTEAFF. In nucleotides, the CDR3 is TGTGCCAGCAGCTTAGGGTTACAGGGTACGAACACTGAAGCTTTCTTT.

Note on this clone: The same CDR3 can be traced to other DNA sequences in this sample. The V and J genes are TRBV9 and TRBJ2-3; D is unresolved. V gave up 0 bases and J gave up 3 bases, with 2 bases separating them. There are 12 residues in the CDR3. Per the germline V gene, CDR1 is SGDLS and CDR2 is YYNGEE. In DNA, the CDR3 is TGTGCCAGCAGCGTAGCAACAGATACGCAGTATTTT. Encoded protein: CASSVATDTQYF.

The chain employs TRBV11-3 and TRBJ2-1; 8 positions agree with TRBD2. The CDR3 loop spans 14 amino acids. V shed 5 bases, J shed 0 bases, and the junction held 0 bases outside the gene matches. Germline lookup yields CDR1 SGHNT and CDR2 YENEEA. CDR3: CASSRGGSYNEQFF. CDR3 DNA sequence: TGTGCCAGCAGCCGGGGGGGCTCCTACAATGAGCAGTTCTTC.

V and J are TRBV10-2 and TRBJ1-5; TRBD1 is a possible D gene (6 bases). V was trimmed by 4 bases and J by 5 bases, leaving 9 bases between them. The germline CDR1 and CDR2 sequences are WSHSY and SAAADI. The CDR3 contains 13 residues. The CDR3 sequence is CASSGQGYQPQHF. CDR3 in DNA: TGCGCCAGCAGTGGGCAGGGGTATCAGCCCCAGCATTTT.

The chain carries TRBV11-2 and TRBJ2-3, with 7 positions matching TRBD1. Per germline, CDR1 SGHAT and CDR2 FQNNGV. The CDR3 is 15 amino acids. The trim removed 5 bases at V and 2 bases at J, leaving 7 bases unmatched. CDR3 in DNA: TGTGCCAGCAGCGTACAGGGGACCTACACAGATACGCAGTATTTT. It specifies CASSVQGTYTDTQYF.

The J gene is TRBJ2-7, the V gene TRBV6-1; 7 positions match TRBD2. Germline-derived CDR1 and CDR2 are MNHNS and SASEGT. This CDR3 is 17 amino acids long. Germline trimming cut 5 bases from V and 3 bases from J; bases unmatched to any gene: 16. Here the CDR3 DNA reads TGTGCCAGCAGTCAAGGCAAGATAGCGGGTTCCCACTACGAGCAGTACTTC. Amino acid sequence: CASSQGKIAGSHYEQYF.